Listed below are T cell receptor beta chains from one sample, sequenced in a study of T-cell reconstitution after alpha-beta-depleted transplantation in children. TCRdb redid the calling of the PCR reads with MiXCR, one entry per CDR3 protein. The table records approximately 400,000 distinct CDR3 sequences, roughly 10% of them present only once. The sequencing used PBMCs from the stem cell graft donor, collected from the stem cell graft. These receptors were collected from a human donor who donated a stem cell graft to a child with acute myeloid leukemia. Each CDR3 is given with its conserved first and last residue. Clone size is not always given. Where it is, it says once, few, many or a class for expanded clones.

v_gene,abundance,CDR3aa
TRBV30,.,CAWAPGPQETQYF
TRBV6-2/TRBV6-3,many,CASTIAASGYNEQFF
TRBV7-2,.,CASSYRLDYTDTQYF
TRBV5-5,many,CASSPHPQAQPYGYTF
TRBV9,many,CASSVARNTGELFF
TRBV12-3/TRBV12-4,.,CASSSMQGSSGNTIYF
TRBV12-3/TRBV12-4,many,CASRPSGGNTEAFF
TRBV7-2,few,CASSLGVGGAYEQYF
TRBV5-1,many,CASSLVLSGGHNEQFF
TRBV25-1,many,CASSEWGGNTEAFF
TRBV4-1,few,CASSQAKGVWDTEAFF
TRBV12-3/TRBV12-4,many,CASSQGRTGELFF
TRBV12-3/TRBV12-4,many,CASTLREGYEQYF
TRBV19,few,CASTETGRGTEAFF
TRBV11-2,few,CASLVDRGRDEQYF
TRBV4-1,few,CASSQDLAHNEQFF
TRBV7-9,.,CASSLFGLTYNEQFF
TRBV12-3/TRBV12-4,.,CASSRGDGVTNEKLFF
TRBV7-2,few,CASSSAWVGELFF
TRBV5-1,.,CASSSGTGGKETQYF
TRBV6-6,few,CASNYETGEQYF
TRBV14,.,CASSQGSGSSYGYTF
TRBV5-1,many,CASSLGSADSEAFF
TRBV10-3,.,CAIRLTSGSNNEQFF
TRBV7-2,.,CASSLKPGFGELFF
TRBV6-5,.,CASSYSPSGNQPQHF
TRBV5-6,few,CASSFLLHRGTEAFF
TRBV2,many,CASRQSLRETDTQYF
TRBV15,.,CATSRELAGARADTQYF
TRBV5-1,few,CASSLGQGAGQETQYF
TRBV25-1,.,CASSEDRGQIYSNQPQHF
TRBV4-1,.,CASSQEGAAAKNIQYF
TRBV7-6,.,CASRGLGYETQYF
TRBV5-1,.,CASSLNQVGTKNIQYF
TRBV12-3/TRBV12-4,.,CASSLSNRGTTGELFF
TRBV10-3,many,CAISKGLGGQETQYF
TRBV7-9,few,CASSLEALAEEQFF
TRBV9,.,CASSIDRDTEAFF
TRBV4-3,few,CASSQEPLAPAYEQYF
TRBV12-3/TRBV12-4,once,CASSPRRYNEQFF
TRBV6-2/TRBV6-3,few,CASSWVAGGLYNEQFF
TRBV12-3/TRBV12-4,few,CASSGVGWGDTGELFF
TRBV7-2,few,CASSQDRGVEQFF
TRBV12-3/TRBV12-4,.,CASLTGEEQFF
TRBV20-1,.,CSARLAGGWNNEQFF
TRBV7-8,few,CASSIVAGGAGEQYF
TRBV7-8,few,CASSFTTGFIEAFF
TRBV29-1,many,CSAITMNRETQYF
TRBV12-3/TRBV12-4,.,CASRPAGWGELFF
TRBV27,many,CASSLGLLNEQFF
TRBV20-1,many,CSARVSSGRNEQYF
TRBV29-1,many,CSVVTSGGWETQYF
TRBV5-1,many,CASSFGTDNSPLHF
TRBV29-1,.,CSVETWENTEAFF
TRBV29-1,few,CSVSPGTPITEAFF
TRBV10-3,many,CAISGYLGTGGTGELFF
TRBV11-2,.,CASRAGGNSYNEQFF